The clone carrying this TCR beta chain was seen only a few times. Its matching antigen is unknown. The sample is drawn from a study of blood T cells in healthy people across ages. Primers used in a second PCR of roughly 6 to 11 cycles were a sample-barcoded 5' primer and a J-beta primer mix. Template switching added a 12-random-nucleotide identifier to every cDNA molecule. TCRdb used MiXCR to reprocess the 5' RACE reads, holding one entry per CDR3 protein. Of about 1,500,000 distinct CDR3 sequences listed, 42% are singletons. Study-level results: Long-lived and aged donors differed, with more naive CD4+ cells and higher diversity in the long-lived.

The receptor's source is a woman younger than 30 in good health. The sequencing input was blood.

The CDR3: CSAILVGQGWYNEQFF. CDR3 coding DNA: TGCAGTGCTATTTTAGTCGGACAGGGGTGGTACAATGAGCAGTTCTTC. The chain joins TRBV20-1 to TRBJ2-1, with 9 bases lining up with TRBD1. The CDR3 is 16 amino acids. V was clipped by 4 bases and J by 4 bases; unmatched bases: 11. Looked up from germline, CDR1 is DFQATT and CDR2 is SNEGSKA (reference sequence).